The sequence of this T cell receptor beta chain was determined in a study of shared clonotypes between healthy human individuals. The CDR3 runs 14 residues. Germline V gene data show CDR1 as SGHRS and CDR2 as YFSETQ. Trimming shortened V by 0 bases and J by 2 bases, and 6 bases separated the two germline ends. In replicate PCRs of sorted subsets, 150 to 200 ng DNA, about 30,000 T cell genomes, was used. Data came from immunoSEQ multiplex PCR; TCRdb stores just in-frame clones and leaves some out. The sample carries about 1,500,000 clones, about 96% recorded once. On this clone: What it recognizes is unknown.

Notes on the study in general: Represented diversity (both genetic and exposure-history) was limited by the small number of donors. Memory subsets generally showed lower estimated richness than naive subsets.

The clonotype comes from a man younger than 40 in good health. Sequencing was carried out using naive CD4+ T cells sorted from blood. Subset noted: CD45RA+ positively selected. The gene calls are TRBV5-1 and TRBJ2-1; D is ambiguous. CDR3 region: CASSLELPYNEQFF. DNA of the CDR3: TGCGCCAGCAGCTTGGAACTCCCCTACAATGAGCAGTTCTTC.